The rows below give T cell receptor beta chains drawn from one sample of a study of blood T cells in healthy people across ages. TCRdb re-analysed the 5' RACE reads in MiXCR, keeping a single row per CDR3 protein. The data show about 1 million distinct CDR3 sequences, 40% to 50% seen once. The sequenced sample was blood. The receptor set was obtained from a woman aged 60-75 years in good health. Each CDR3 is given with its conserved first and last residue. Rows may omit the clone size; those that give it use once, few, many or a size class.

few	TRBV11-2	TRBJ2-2	CASSSLLGTGGTGELFF
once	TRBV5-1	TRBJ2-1	CASSVDDYNEQFF
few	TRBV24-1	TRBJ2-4	CATSDGGTDLLAKNIQYF
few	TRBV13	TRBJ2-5	CASSFIQREEGETQYF
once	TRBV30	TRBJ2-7	CAWTVQAGYEQYF
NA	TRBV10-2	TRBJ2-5	CASSGASGSSRETQYF
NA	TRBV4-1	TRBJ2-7	CASSQLTVGAYEQYF
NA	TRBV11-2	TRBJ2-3	CASSLEGAQTDMQYF
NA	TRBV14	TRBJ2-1	CASSPLAADEREQFF
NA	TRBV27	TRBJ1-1	CASSLSLPGTEAFF
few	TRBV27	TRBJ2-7	CASSSNRVHEQYF
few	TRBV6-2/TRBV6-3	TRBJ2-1	CASSRLAGTYNEQFF
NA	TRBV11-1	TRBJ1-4	CASSLLSGALNEKLFF
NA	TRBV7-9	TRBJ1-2	CASSLAAEFDYTF
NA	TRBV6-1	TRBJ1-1	CAIKTTRNTEAFF
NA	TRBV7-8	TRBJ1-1	CASSPTTENTEAFF
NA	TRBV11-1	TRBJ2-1	CASSSRRAPYDEQFF
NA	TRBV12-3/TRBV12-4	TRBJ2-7	CASSPGGPTYEQYF
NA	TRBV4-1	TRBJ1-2	CASSQEFAGGNYGYTF
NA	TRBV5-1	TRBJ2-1	CASSFWGRGDLYNEQFF
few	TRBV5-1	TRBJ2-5	CASSLYLGVGETQYF
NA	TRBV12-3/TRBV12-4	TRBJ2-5	CASSHRLAGGIQETQYF
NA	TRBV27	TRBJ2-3	CASSLLHADTQYF
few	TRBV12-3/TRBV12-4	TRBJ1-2	CASSPDRRSYGYTF
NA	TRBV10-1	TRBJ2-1	CAIRAMTGGNEQFF
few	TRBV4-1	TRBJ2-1	CASSQVIQSLSYNEQFF
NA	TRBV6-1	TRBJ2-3	CASSFSGIPTDTQYF
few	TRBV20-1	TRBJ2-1	CSARALAGAYNEQFF
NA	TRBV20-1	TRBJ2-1	CSAPSGRTYNGQFF
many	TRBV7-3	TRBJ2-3	CASSPDRGSDTQYF
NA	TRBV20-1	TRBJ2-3	CSARSAGGGDTQYF
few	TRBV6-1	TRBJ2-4	CASTSGLADIQYF
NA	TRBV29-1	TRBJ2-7	CSVVFWQGVDSSYEQYF
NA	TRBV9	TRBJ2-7	CASSVAGSLRDEQYF
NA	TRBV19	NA	CASSLSGRAYQNIQYF
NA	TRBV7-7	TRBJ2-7	CASSLVGPGAEQYF
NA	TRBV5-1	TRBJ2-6	CASSLVPITGANVLTF
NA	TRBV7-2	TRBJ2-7	CASSLEAGDTYEQYF
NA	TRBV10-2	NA	CTSGEGSLLYEQYF
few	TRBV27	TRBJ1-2	CASSTRDRDVYGYTF
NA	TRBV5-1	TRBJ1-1	CASSLGDRAMNTEAFF
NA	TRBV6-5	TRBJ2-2	CASRHTGELFF
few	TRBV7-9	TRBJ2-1	CASSLAGRARDFEQFF
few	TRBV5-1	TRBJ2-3	CASSLWGQGPDTQYF
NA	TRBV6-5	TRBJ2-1	CASSSRDRVNEQFF
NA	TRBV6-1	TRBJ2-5	CASSEATSGHQYF
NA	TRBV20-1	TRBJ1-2	CSSGEGYGYTF
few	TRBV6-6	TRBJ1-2	CASISVGSGYTF
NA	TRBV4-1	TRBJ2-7	CASSQRTSGRFRYEQYF
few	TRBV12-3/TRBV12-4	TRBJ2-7	CASSRQGLDEQYF
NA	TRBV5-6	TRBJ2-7	CASSFPPHGAGEGYEQYF
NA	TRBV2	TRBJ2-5	CASRVKEQYF
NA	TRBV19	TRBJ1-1	CASRSAANTEAFF
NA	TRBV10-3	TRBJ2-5	CAISESGTGGETQYF
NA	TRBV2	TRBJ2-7	CASSEARGRASYEQYF
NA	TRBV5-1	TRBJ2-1	CASSLAVGLYNEQFF